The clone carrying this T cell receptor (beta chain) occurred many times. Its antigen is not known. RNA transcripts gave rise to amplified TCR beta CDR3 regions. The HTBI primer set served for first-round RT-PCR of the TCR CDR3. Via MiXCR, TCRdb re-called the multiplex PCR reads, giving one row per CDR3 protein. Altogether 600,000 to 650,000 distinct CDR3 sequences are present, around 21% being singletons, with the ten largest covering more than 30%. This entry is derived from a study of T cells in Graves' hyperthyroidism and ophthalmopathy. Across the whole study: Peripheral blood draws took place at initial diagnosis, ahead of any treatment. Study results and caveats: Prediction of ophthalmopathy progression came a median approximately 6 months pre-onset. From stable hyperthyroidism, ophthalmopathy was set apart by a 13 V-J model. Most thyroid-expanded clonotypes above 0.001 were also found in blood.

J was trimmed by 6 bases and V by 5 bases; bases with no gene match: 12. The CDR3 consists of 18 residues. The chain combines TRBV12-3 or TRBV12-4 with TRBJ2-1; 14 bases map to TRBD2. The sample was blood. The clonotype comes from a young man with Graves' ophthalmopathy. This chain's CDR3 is CASSPSLVGTSGSNEQFF. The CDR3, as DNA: TGTGCCAGCAGTCCAAGTTTAGTAGGGACTAGCGGGAGCAATGAGCAGTTCTTC.